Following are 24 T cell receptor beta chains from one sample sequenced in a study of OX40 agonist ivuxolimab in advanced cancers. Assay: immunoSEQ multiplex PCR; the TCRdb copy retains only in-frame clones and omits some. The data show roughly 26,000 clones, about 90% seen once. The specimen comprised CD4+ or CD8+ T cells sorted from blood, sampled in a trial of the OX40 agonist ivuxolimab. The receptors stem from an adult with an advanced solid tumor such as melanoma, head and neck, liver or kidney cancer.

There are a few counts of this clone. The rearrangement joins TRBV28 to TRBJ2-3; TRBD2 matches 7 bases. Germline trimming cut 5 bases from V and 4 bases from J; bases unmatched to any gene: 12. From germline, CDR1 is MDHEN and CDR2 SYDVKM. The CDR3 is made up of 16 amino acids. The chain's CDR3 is CASSRMYERDSDTQYF. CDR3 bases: TGTGCCAGCAGTCGAATGTATGAGCGGGATTCAGATACGCAGTATTTT.

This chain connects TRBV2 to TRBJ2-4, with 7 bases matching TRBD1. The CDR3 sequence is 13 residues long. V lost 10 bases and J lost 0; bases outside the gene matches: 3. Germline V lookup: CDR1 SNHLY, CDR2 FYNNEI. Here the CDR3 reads CANGDRAKNIQYF. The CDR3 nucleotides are TGTGCCAACGGGGACAGAGCCAAAAACATTCAGTACTTC.

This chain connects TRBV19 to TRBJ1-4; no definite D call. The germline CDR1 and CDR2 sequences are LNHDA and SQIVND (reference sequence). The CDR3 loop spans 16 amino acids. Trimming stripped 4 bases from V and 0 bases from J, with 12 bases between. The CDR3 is CASSTSTGSTNEKLFF. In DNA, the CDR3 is TGTGCCAGTAGTACCTCCACGGGATCAACTAATGAAAAACTGTTTTTT.

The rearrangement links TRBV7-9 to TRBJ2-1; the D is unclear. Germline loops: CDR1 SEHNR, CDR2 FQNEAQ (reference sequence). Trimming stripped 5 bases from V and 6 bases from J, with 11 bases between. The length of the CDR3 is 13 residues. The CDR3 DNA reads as TGTGCCAGCAGCAGTACCGTCGTCAATGAGCAGTTCTTC. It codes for CASSSTVVNEQFF.

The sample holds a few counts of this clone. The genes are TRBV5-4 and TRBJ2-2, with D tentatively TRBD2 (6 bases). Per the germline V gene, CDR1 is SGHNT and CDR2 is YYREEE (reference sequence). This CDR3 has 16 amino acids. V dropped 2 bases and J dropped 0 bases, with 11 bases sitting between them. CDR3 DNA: TGTGCCAGCAGCTTTGGTAGCGGAGCGAACACCGGGGAGCTGTTTTTT. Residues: CASSFGSGANTGELFF. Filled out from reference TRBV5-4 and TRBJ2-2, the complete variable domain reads ETGVTQSPTHLIKTRGQQVTLRCSSQSGHNTVSWYQQALGQGPQFIFQYYREEENGRGNFPPRFSGLQFPNYSSELNVNALELDDSALYLCASSFGSGANTGELFFGEGSRLTVL.

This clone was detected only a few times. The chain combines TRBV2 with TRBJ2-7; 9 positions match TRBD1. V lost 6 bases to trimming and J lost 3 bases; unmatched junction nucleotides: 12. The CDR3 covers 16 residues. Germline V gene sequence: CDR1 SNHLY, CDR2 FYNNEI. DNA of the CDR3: TGTGCCAGCAGGGAATCTGAAGACAGGGGGTACTACGAGCAGTACTTC. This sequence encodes CASRESEDRGYYEQYF.

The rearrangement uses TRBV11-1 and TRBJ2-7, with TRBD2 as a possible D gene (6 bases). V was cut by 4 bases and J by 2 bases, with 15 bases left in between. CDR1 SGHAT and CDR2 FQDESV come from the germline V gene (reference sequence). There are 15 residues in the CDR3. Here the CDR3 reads CASSSRLERTYEQYF. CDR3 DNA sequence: TGTGCCAGCAGCTCGAGACTAGAGAGAACCTACGAGCAGTACTTC. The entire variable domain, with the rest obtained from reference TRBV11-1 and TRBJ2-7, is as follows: EAEVAQSPRYKITEKSQAVAFWCDPISGHATLYWYRQILGQGPELLVQFQDESVVDDSQLPKDRFSAERLKGVDSTLKIQPAELGDSAMYLCASSSRLERTYEQYFGPGTRLTVT.

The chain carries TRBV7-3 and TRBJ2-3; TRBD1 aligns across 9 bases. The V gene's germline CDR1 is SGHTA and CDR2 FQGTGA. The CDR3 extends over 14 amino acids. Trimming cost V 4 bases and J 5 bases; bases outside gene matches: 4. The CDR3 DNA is TGTGCCAGCAGCTCGACAGGGGGTATAGATACGCAGTATTTT. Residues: CASSSTGGIDTQYF. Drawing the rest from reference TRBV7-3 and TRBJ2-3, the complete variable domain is GAGVSQTPSNKVTEKGKYVELRCDPISGHTALYWYRQSLGQGPEFLIYFQGTGAADDSGLPNDRFFAVRPEGSVSTLKIQRTERGDSAVYLCASSSTGGIDTQYFGPGTRLTVL.

This CDR3 is CAISVDLLETQYF. In nucleotides, the CDR3 is TGTGCCATCAGTGTTGACCTACTGGAGACCCAGTACTTC. The V and J genes are TRBV10-3 and TRBJ2-5; D unclear. Germline lookup yields CDR1 ENHRY and CDR2 SYGVKD. There are 13 residues in the CDR3. Trimming pared 4 bases from V and 5 bases from J, leaving 11 bases between.

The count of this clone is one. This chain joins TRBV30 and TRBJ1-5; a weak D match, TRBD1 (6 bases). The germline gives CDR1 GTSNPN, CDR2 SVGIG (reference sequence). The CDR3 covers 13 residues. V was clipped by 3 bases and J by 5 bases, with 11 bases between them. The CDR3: CAWRGGPHQPQHF. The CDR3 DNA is TGTGCCTGGAGGGGGGGGCCCCATCAGCCCCAGCATTTT.

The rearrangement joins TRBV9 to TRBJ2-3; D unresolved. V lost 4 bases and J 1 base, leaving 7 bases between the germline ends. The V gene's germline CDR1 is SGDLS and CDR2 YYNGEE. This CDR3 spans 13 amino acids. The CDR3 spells CASSLFGTDTQYF. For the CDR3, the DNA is TGTGCCAGCAGCTTATTTGGCACAGATACGCAGTATTTT.

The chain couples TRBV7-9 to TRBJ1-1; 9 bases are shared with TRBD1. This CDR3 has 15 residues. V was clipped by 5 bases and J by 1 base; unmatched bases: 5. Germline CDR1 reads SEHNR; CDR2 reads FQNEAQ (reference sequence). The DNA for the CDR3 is TGTGCCAGCAGCCCTAGGGGACAGGGGAACACTGAAGCTTTCTTT. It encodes CASSPRGQGNTEAFF.

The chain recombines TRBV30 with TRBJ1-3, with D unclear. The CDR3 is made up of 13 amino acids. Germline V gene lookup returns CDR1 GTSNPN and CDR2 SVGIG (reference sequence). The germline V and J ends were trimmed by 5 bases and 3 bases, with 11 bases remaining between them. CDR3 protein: CAWDENGGNTIYF. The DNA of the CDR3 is TGTGCCTGGGACGAAAACGGTGGAAACACCATATATTTT. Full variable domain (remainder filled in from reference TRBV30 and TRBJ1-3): SQTIHQWPATLVQPVGSPLSLECTVEGTSNPNLYWYRQAAGRGLQLLFYSVGIGQISSEVPQNLSASRPQDRQFILSSKKLLLSDSGFYLCAWDENGGNTIYFGEGSWLTVV.

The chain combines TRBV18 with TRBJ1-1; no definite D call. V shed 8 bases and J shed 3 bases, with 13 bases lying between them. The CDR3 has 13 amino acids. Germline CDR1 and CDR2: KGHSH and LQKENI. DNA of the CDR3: TGTGCCAGCGACTCCGGCGGGTACACTGAAGCTTTCTTT. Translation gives CASDSGGYTEAFF.

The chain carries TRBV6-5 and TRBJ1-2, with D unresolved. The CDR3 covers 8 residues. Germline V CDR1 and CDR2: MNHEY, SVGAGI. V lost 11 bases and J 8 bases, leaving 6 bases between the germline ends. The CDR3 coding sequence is TGTGCCGTCGGAGGCTACACCTTC. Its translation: CAVGGYTF.

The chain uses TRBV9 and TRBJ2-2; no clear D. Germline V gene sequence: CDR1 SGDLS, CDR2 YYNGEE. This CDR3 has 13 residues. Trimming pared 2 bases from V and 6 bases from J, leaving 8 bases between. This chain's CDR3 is CASSVGLSGELFF. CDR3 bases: TGTGCCAGCAGCGTCGGGCTATCCGGGGAGCTGTTTTTT.

DNA for the CDR3: TGTGCCAGCAGCCCCCAGGGGCCTGAAGGCTACACCTTC. Amino acid sequence: CASSPQGPEGYTF. The chain carries TRBV7-9 and TRBJ1-2, with D maybe TRBD1 (6 bases). CDR1 is SEHNR, CDR2 FQNEAQ, per germline (reference sequence). Trimming shortened V by 5 bases and J by 8 bases, and 15 bases separated the two germline ends. This CDR3 is built from 13 residues.

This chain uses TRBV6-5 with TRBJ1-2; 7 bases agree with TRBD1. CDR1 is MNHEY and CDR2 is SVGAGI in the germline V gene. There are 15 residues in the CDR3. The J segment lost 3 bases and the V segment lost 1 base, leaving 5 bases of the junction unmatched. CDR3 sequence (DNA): TGTGCCAGCAGTTACTTACCGGGGACAGACTATGGCTACACCTTC. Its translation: CASSYLPGTDYGYTF.

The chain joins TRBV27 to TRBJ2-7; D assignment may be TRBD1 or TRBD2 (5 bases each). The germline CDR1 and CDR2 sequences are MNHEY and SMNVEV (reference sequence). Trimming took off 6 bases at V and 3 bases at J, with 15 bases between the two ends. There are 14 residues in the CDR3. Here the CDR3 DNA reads TGTGCCAGCAGCTCGGGACCGAAAATCTACGAGCAGTACTTC. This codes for CASSSGPKIYEQYF.

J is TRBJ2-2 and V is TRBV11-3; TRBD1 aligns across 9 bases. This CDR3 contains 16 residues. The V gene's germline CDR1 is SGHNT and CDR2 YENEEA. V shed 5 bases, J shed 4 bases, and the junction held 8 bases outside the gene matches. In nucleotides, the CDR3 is TGTGCCAGCAGCAAGCGGACAGGGGTCCGCACCGGGGAGCTGTTTTTT. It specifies CASSKRTGVRTGELFF. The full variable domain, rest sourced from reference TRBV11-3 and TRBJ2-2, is EAGVVQSPRYKIIEKKQPVAFWCNPISGHNTLYWYLQNLGQGPELLIRYENEEAVDDSQLPKDRFSAERLKGVDSTLKIQPAELGDSAVYLCASSKRTGVRTGELFFGEGSRLTVL.

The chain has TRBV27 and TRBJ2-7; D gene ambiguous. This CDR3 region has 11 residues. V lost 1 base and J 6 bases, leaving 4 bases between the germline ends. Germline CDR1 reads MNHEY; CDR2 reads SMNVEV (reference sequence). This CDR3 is CASSLYGEQYF. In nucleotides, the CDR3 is TGTGCCAGCAGTTTATACGGCGAGCAGTACTTC.

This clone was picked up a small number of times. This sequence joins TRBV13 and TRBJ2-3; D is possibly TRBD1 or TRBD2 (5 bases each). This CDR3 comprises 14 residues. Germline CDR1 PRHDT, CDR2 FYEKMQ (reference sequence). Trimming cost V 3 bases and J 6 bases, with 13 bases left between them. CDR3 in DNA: TGTGCCAGCAGCTTCCGGGACGGCTGGGATACGCAGTATTTT. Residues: CASSFRDGWDTQYF.

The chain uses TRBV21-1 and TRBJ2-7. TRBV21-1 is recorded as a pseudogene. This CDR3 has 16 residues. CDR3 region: CASSPPEGRTSYEQYF. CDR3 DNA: TGTGCCAGCAGCCCACCCGAGGGACGGACATCCTACGAGCAGTACTTC.

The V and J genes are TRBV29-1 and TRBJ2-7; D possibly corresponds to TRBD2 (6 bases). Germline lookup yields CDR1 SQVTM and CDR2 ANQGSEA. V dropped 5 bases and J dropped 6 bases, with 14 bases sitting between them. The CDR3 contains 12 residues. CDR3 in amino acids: CSVQDGGFEQYF. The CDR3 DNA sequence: TGCAGCGTTCAGGACGGAGGGTTCGAGCAGTACTTC.